Presented here are 23 T cell receptor beta chains from one specimen sequenced in a study of T cells in Graves' hyperthyroidism and ophthalmopathy. Researchers took RNA transcripts and amplified the TCR beta CDR3 regions from them. Carried out on the TCR CDR3, a first-round RT-PCR used the HTBI primer set. Using its own MiXCR run on the multiplex PCR reads, TCRdb lists one record per CDR3 protein. The sample contains 600,000 to 900,000 distinct CDR3 sequences, roughly 15% of which appear only once. The sequencing sample was made of blood. The origin of the receptors is a man aged 18 to 35 with Graves' hyperthyroidism.

This clonotype was counted ten times or more. This chain uses TRBV27 with TRBJ2-7; D ambiguous. Deletions cut 6 bases from V and 3 bases from J, with 18 bases between. Germline V gene lookup returns CDR1 MNHEY and CDR2 SMNVEV (reference sequence). The length of the CDR3 is 15 residues. The CDR3 bases are TGTGCCAGCAGCTGGTCGTTTGGTAACCACTACGAGCAGTACTTC. Protein product: CASSWSFGNHYEQYF.

This clonotype has at least ten counts. This chain connects TRBV7-9 to TRBJ1-1; D unclear. This CDR3 comprises 13 residues. The ends were cut back, 1 base at V and 8 bases at J, with 11 bases in the middle. Germline V CDR1 and CDR2: SEHNR, FQNEAQ (reference sequence). The DNA of the CDR3 is TGTGCCAGCAGCTTAGGGGAGTTGGGGGAAGCTTTCTTT. This encodes CASSLGELGEAFF.

The chain is built from TRBV6-1 and TRBJ2-3, with D perhaps assigned TRBD1 or TRBD2 (6 bases each). Germline CDR1 reads MNHNS; CDR2 reads SASEGT. The CDR3 has 15 residues. Trimming left V 6 bases short and J 2 bases short, with 15 bases between. CDR3 bases: TGTGCCAGCAGGTGGGGACGGGGGCCCACAGATACGCAGTATTTT. Its protein product is CASRWGRGPTDTQYF.

This clonotype was recorded at least ten times. The V call is TRBV7-2, the J call TRBJ2-1; 7 nucleotides match TRBD2. CDR3 length: 15 residues. Germline CDR1 reads SGHTA; CDR2 reads FQGNSA. J gave up 2 bases and V 4 bases, and 5 bases lay outside the gene matches. This chain's CDR3 is CASSSTSAAYNEQFF. The CDR3 bases are TGTGCCAGCAGCTCTACTAGCGCGGCCTACAATGAGCAGTTCTTC. The variable domain in full, with the rest retrieved from reference TRBV7-2 and TRBJ2-1, is GAGVSQSPSNKVTEKGKDVELRCDPISGHTALYWYRQSLGQGLEFLIYFQGNSAPDKSGLPSDRFSAERTGGSVSTLTIQRTQQEDSAVYLCASSSTSAAYNEQFFGPGTRLTVL.

The chain carries TRBV5-5 and TRBJ1-5; D gene ambiguous. The length of the CDR3 is 15 residues. Germline values: CDR1 SGHKS, CDR2 YYEKEE (reference sequence). Trimming took 0 bases from V and 0 from J, leaving 7 bases between them. Written as DNA, the CDR3 is TGTGCCAGCAGCTTGGATCCTCGTAGCAATCAGCCCCAGCATTTT. This encodes CASSLDPRSNQPQHF.

The rearrangement joins TRBV28 to TRBJ1-2; maybe TRBD1 (6 bases). The CDR3 consists of 13 residues. CDR1 is MDHEN and CDR2 is SYDVKM in the germline V gene. V was cut by 6 bases and J by 8 bases, with 16 bases left in between. CDR3 sequence: CASSENRVPGYTF. The CDR3 DNA reads TGTGCCAGCAGCGAAAACAGGGTCCCCGGCTACACCTTC.

This clonotype has only one observation. This sequence may be a read error, since a much larger clone differs from it by one base. V usage is TRBV20-1 and J usage is TRBJ1-4; 7 bases map to TRBD1. Germline CDR1 reads DFQATT; CDR2 reads SNEGSKA (reference sequence). The CDR3 has 13 residues. CDR3 DNA: TGCAGTGCATCCGGGACAGCCAGTGAAAAACTGGTTTTT. The encoded protein is CSASGTASEKLVF.

This clonotype appeared many times. The rearrangement links TRBV13 to TRBJ2-7; 12 bases fit TRBD1. Germline loops: CDR1 PRHDT, CDR2 FYEKMQ (reference sequence). The V and J ends lost 7 bases and 5 bases, in that order; junction bases with no gene match: 3. The CDR3 extends over 13 amino acids. The CDR3 DNA reads TGTGCCAGCACCGGGGACAGGGGGCACGAGCAGTACTTC. This gives the protein CASTGDRGHEQYF.

As to this clonotype: This clone may be a read error of a much larger clone one base away. The chain combines TRBV28 with TRBJ2-7, with 9 positions matching TRBD2. The J segment lost 0 bases and the V segment lost 8 bases, leaving 11 bases of the junction unmatched. Looked up from germline, CDR1 is MDHEN and CDR2 is SYDVKM. The length of the CDR3 is 16 residues. CDR3 nucleotide sequence: TGTGCCAGCGGTCCCTTGCGGGAGGGGACCTCCTACGAGCAGTACTTC. Amino acid sequence: CASGPLREGTSYEQYF.

On this clonotype: At one end, the junction sequence differs from germline, possibly due to a read error. The chain couples TRBV28 to TRBJ2-5; 10 nucleotides agree with TRBD1. This CDR3 is built from 15 residues. Germline V gene sequence: CDR1 MDHEN, CDR2 SYDVKM. For the CDR3, the DNA is TGTGCCAGCAGTTTCGGGACAGGGGAGGTCGAGAGCCAGTACTTC. Its translation is CASSFGTGEVESQYF.

This clonotype was observed many times. The chain employs TRBV3-1 and TRBJ2-5; weak D call: TRBD2 (6 bases). The CDR3 is 15 amino acids. The V and J ends lost 0 bases and 1 base respectively, with 9 bases between them. Germline V gene sequence: CDR1 LGHDT, CDR2 YNNKEL (reference sequence). The CDR3 DNA reads as TGTGCCAGCAGCCAAGAGGGACTCCGCCAAGAGACCCAGTACTTC. It yields the protein CASSQEGLRQETQYF.

In this sample, this clonotype turned up a few times. The rearrangement uses TRBV3-1 and TRBJ1-2; D gene ambiguous. V shed 4 bases and J shed 6 bases, with 15 bases lying between them. The CDR3 totals 14 residues. Germline-derived CDR1 and CDR2 are LGHDT and YNNKEL (reference sequence). CDR3: CASSREGRGDGYTF. CDR3 nucleotides: TGTGCCAGCAGCCGAGAAGGTAGAGGAGATGGCTACACCTTC.

The chain carries TRBV7-2 and TRBJ2-1; 7 bases are a match to TRBD1. The V gene end was trimmed by 2 bases and the J gene end by 8 bases; junction bases not matched to a gene: 6. CDR1 is SGHTA and CDR2 is FQGNSA in the germline V gene. CDR3 length: 14 residues. CDR3 sequence reads: CASSLTQGTDEQFF. The CDR3 DNA sequence: TGTGCCAGCAGCTTAACACAGGGGACCGATGAGCAGTTCTTC.

This clonotype was seen repeatedly, ten times or more. This sequence joins TRBV5-1 and TRBJ2-1, with unresolved D. The CDR3 totals 12 residues. V lost 5 bases and J 3 bases, leaving 6 bases between the germline ends. Per the germline V gene, CDR1 is SGHRS and CDR2 is YFSETQ. CDR3 coding DNA: TGCGCCAGCAGTCCCTTCTACAATGAGCAGTTCTTC. It is translated as CASSPFYNEQFF.

In its sample, this clonotype was seen many times. This chain joins TRBV6-6 and TRBJ2-7; D gene unclear. The germline V gene has CDR1 MNHNY and CDR2 SVGAGI (reference sequence). The CDR3 sequence is 14 residues long. V lost 0 bases and J lost 5, with 11 bases in between. CDR3 loop: CASSYSSPANEQYF. CDR3 coding DNA: TGTGCCAGCAGTTACTCGAGTCCGGCCAACGAGCAGTACTTC.

This chain connects TRBV4-3 to TRBJ2-2, with 11 bases fitting TRBD2. The junction had 4 bases not matched to a gene; V was cut back by 3 bases and J by 1 base. The germline V gene encodes CDR1 LGHNA and CDR2 YSLEER. The CDR3 runs to 17 residues. The CDR3 sequence is CASSQAGTSGNTGELFF. DNA of the CDR3: TGCGCCAGCAGCCAGGCCGGGACTAGCGGGAACACCGGGGAGCTGTTTTTT.

This clonotype was recorded at least ten times. The CDR3 nucleotides read TGTGCCACCTACACCCGATCTAGCACAGATACGCAGTATTTT. This codes for CATYTRSSTDTQYF. The chain carries TRBV6-1 and TRBJ2-3; D unclear. The CDR3 runs 14 residues. The V end lost 10 bases, the J end lost 0 bases, and 14 bases lay between the germline ends. The germline gives CDR1 MNHNS, CDR2 SASEGT.

The chain combines TRBV4-3 with TRBJ2-1; D unclear. CDR3 length: 12 residues. Germline V gene sequence: CDR1 LGHNA, CDR2 YSLEER. Trimming took off 7 bases at V and 10 bases at J, with 14 bases between the two ends. The CDR3 DNA follows: TGCGCCAGCACCCAGGACGGCCGGGAGCAGTTCTTC. This codes for CASTQDGREQFF.

The chain uses TRBV2 and TRBJ2-7, with D perhaps matching TRBD1 (6 bases). The CDR3 spans 16 residues. Germline V CDR1 and CDR2: SNHLY, FYNNEI. V lost 8 bases and J lost 4, with 24 bases in between. This chain's CDR3 is CASAEGEQGTLYEQYF. CDR3 bases: TGTGCCAGCGCCGAAGGTGAACAGGGCACCCTATACGAGCAGTACTTC.

In this sample, this clonotype turned up once. This chain joins TRBV5-6 and TRBJ2-3; no clear D gene. CDR3 length: 16 amino acids. CDR1 and CDR2 (germline): SGHDT, YYEEEE. V lost 4 bases to trimming and J lost 3 bases, with 18 bases between them. The CDR3: CASSPPVDAWTDTQYF. Written as DNA, the CDR3 is TGTGCCAGCAGCCCACCCGTGGATGCTTGGACAGATACGCAGTATTTT.

The table lists this clonotype with a count of one. This chain connects TRBV20-1 to TRBJ2-1; no clear D. The CDR3 is made up of 10 amino acids. Germline V gene data show CDR1 as DFQATT and CDR2 as SNEGSKA (reference sequence). V was clipped by 2 bases and J by 12 bases, with 8 bases between them. CDR3 residues: CSARLSGQFF. The CDR3 DNA reads TGCAGTGCTAGATTGTCGGGGCAGTTCTTC.

This clonotype appeared many times. This rearrangement joins TRBV18 to TRBJ2-5; D gene ambiguous. The V end was cut by 2 bases, the J end by 0 bases, with 10 bases between. The CDR3 consists of 15 residues. The V gene's germline CDR1 is KGHSH and CDR2 LQKENI. CDR3 protein: CASSPSYSYQETQYF. CDR3 in DNA: TGTGCCAGCTCACCATCCTACAGTTACCAAGAGACCCAGTACTTC. The whole variable domain, filled in from reference TRBV18 and TRBJ2-5, reads NAGVMQNPRHLVRRRGQEARLRCSPMKGHSHVYWYRQLPEEGLKFMVYLQKENIIDESGMPKERFSAEFPKEGPSILRIQQVVRGDSAAYFCASSPSYSYQETQYFGPGTRLLVL.

V gene TRBV9 combines with J gene TRBJ1-4, with 8 bases that match TRBD1. The junction had 2 bases not matched to a gene; V was cut back by 0 bases and J by 7 bases. Germline V gene data show CDR1 as SGDLS and CDR2 as YYNGEE. The length of the CDR3 is 14 residues. The CDR3 DNA sequence: TGTGCCAGCAGCGTAGGCAGGGGGCCTGAAAAACTGTTTTTT. Amino acids: CASSVGRGPEKLFF.